The 29 T cell receptor beta chains given below trace back to one sample, sequenced in a study of blood T cell repertoires in COVID-19 (dated by TCRdb to 2019 to 2021). Library creation used the immunoSEQ multiplex PCR assay. TCRdb mirrors the immuneACCESS table, restricted to in-frame sequences. Some clones are absent from its copies; in checked studies, under half trace to an unresolved V gene, and the reason for the others is unknown. Across this sample there are about 210,000 clones, with around 88% seen only once. Together, the top ten hold under 3% of the sample. The sample comprised peripheral blood. The receptors were gathered from a man in his fifties with active or convalescent COVID-19.

As for this clone: Within the sample, other DNA sequences also encode this same CDR3. This chain uses TRBV6-2 or TRBV6-3 with TRBJ2-7, with a possible D match to TRBD2 (5 bases). The germline CDR1 and CDR2 sequences are MNHEY and SVGEGT. The CDR3 covers 13 residues. Trimming pared 3 bases from V and 4 bases from J, leaving 10 bases between. This CDR3 is CASSYPRTYEQYF. The CDR3 coding sequence is TGTGCCAGCAGTTATCCCCGGACTTACGAGCAGTACTTC.

This clone came up once. The rearrangement joins TRBV27 to TRBJ2-3, with D possibly being TRBD1 (5 bases). With 1 base removed from V and 4 bases from J, the gap between germline ends came to 12 bases. Per the germline V gene, CDR1 is MNHEY and CDR2 is SMNVEV (reference sequence). The CDR3 extends over 15 amino acids. The DNA of the CDR3 is TGTGCCAGCAGTTTATACCAGCAGGGTCCAGATACGCAGTATTTT. This gives the protein CASSLYQQGPDTQYF.

V usage is TRBV6-2 or TRBV6-3 and J usage is TRBJ2-7; D remains unclear. Germline values: CDR1 MNHEY, CDR2 SVGEGT. Trimming left V 2 bases short and J 6 bases short, with 11 bases between. The CDR3 runs to 13 residues. CDR3 protein: CASSYRVSGEQYF. In DNA, the CDR3 is TGTGCCAGCAGTTACCGAGTCTCGGGCGAGCAGTACTTC.

The gene calls are TRBV7-6 and TRBJ2-3, with D possibly being TRBD2 (5 bases). Per germline, CDR1 SGHVS and CDR2 FNYEAQ. V was shortened by 5 bases and J by 4 bases, with 22 bases between the two germline ends. The CDR3 runs 17 residues. CDR3 sequence (DNA): TGTGCCAGCAGCCTTCGAGGTAGCGCGGTAGTTCCAGATACGCAGTATTTT. Encoded protein: CASSLRGSAVVPDTQYF.

J is TRBJ2-7 and V is TRBV3-1 (or the pseudogene TRBV3-2); TRBD2 aligns across 16 bases. This CDR3 has 18 residues. The junction had 9 bases not matched to a gene; V was cut back by 5 bases and J by 2 bases. The germline V gene encodes CDR1 LGHDT and CDR2 YNNKEL (reference sequence). The CDR3 loop reads CASSSTGTSGRGPYEQYF. In nucleotides, the CDR3 is TGTGCCAGCAGCTCCACCGGGACTAGCGGGAGGGGCCCCTACGAGCAGTACTTC.

J is TRBJ1-5 and V is TRBV28; D is unclear. Germline CDR1 reads MDHEN; CDR2 reads SYDVKM. The CDR3 sequence is 17 residues long. V was clipped by 6 bases and J by 5 bases, with 23 bases between them. The CDR3 region is CASRSPPPATHDQPQHF. The CDR3 DNA reads TGTGCCAGCAGGTCCCCCCCTCCCGCCACTCATGATCAGCCCCAGCATTTT.

J is TRBJ2-5 and V is TRBV5-1; D possibly corresponds to TRBD1 (6 bases). Germline V gene data show CDR1 as SGHRS and CDR2 as YFSETQ. There are 14 residues in the CDR3. Trimming took 4 bases from V and 1 from J, leaving 11 bases between them. As DNA, the CDR3 is TGCGCCAGCAGCCCTGGGGACACCCAAGAGACCCAGTACTTC. It encodes CASSPGDTQETQYF.

The V and J genes are TRBV7-3 and TRBJ2-1; TRBD2 matches 10 bases. Germline CDR1 is SGHTA and CDR2 is FQGTGA. Trimming took 2 bases from V and 6 from J; bases not matched to a gene: 4. This CDR3 is built from 15 residues. The CDR3 bases are TGTGCCAGCAGCTTAGGACTAGCGGCAATCAATGAGCAGTTCTTC. Residues: CASSLGLAAINEQFF. Variable domain in full (rest from reference TRBV7-3 and TRBJ2-1): GAGVSQTPSNKVTEKGKYVELRCDPISGHTALYWYRQSLGQGPEFLIYFQGTGAADDSGLPNDRFFAVRPEGSVSTLKIQRTERGDSAVYLCASSLGLAAINEQFFGPGTRLTVL.

The chain employs TRBV7-2 and TRBJ1-1; no clear D. Per the germline V gene, CDR1 is SGHTA and CDR2 is FQGNSA. The CDR3 extends over 16 amino acids. Trimming shortened V by 2 bases and J by 1 base, and 14 bases separated the two germline ends. CDR3 in amino acids: CASSLHGSRSNTEAFF. The CDR3 nucleotides read TGTGCCAGCAGCTTACACGGGTCAAGATCGAACACTGAAGCTTTCTTT.

This rearrangement joins TRBV28 to TRBJ1-2, with 9 nucleotides matching TRBD1. The CDR3 sequence is 14 residues long. With V trimmed by 9 bases and J by 8 bases, 13 bases remained unmatched. Germline V lookup: CDR1 MDHEN, CDR2 SYDVKM. CDR3 in DNA: TGTGCCAGTTCTACTCGACAGGGGGAAGGAGGCTACACCTTC. This codes for CASSTRQGEGGYTF.

The V and J genes are TRBV9 and TRBJ2-3, with TRBD1 identical over 9 bases. V lost 6 bases and J lost 6; bases outside the gene matches: 14. CDR3 length: 16 residues. Germline V lookup: CDR1 SGDLS, CDR2 YYNGEE. The CDR3 loop reads CASMEGTGMSVDTQYF. CDR3 in DNA: TGTGCCAGCATGGAGGGGACAGGGATGAGTGTGGATACGCAGTATTTT.

V usage is TRBV29-1 and J usage is TRBJ1-2, with unresolved D. Germline V gives CDR1 SQVTM, CDR2 ANQGSEA. This CDR3 is built from 12 residues. Trimming took off 4 bases at V and 4 bases at J, with 10 bases between the two ends. The CDR3 bases are TGCAGCGTTGCGGCGGTCCTCTATGGCTACACCTTC. This encodes CSVAAVLYGYTF.

The CDR3 DNA sequence: TGTGCCAGCAGCAAATGGGGGACTCTCGACAATGAGCAGTTCTTC. Protein: CASSKWGTLDNEQFF. The chain employs TRBV21-1 and TRBJ2-1; the table assigns TRBD2, which was not confirmed against the DNA. TRBV21-1 counts as a pseudogene. This CDR3 is 15 amino acids long.

The rearrangement joins TRBV6-5 to TRBJ2-5; 9 nucleotides line up with TRBD2. The CDR3 runs to 14 residues. V was pared by 10 bases and J by 4 bases, with 10 bases of the junction left unmatched. Germline CDR1 and CDR2: MNHEY and SVGAGI. The CDR3 is CATQGRGGRETQYF. The CDR3 bases are TGTGCCACTCAGGGGCGGGGGGGCAGAGAGACCCAGTACTTC.

The rearrangement uses TRBV30 and TRBJ2-3; perhaps TRBD1 as D (5 bases). With 4 bases removed from V and 1 base from J, the gap between germline ends came to 9 bases. Germline CDR1 reads GTSNPN; CDR2 reads SVGIG (reference sequence). The CDR3 covers 13 residues. For the CDR3, the DNA is TGTGCCTGGACGGTAGGGGGCACAGATACGCAGTATTTT. The encoded protein is CAWTVGGTDTQYF.

The chain uses TRBV11-3 and TRBJ1-4, with D uncertain. Germline V gives CDR1 SGHNT, CDR2 YENEEA. The ends were cut back, 10 bases at V and 4 bases at J, with 19 bases in the middle. There are 15 residues in the CDR3. The CDR3 is CATVPSEAFNEKLFF. In nucleotides, the CDR3 is TGTGCCACCGTACCTTCGGAGGCGTTTAATGAAAAACTGTTTTTT.

The chain combines TRBV18 with TRBJ2-3; TRBD2 might be the D (6 bases). From germline, CDR1 is KGHSH and CDR2 LQKENI. The CDR3 runs 17 residues. V was shortened by 0 bases and J by 3 bases, with 16 bases between the two germline ends. The chain's CDR3 is CASSPPRRPGGTDTQYF. The CDR3 DNA is TGTGCCAGCTCACCACCTAGACGGCCCGGAGGGACAGATACGCAGTATTTT.

The rearrangement links TRBV19 to TRBJ1-6; 7 bases line up with TRBD1. V was clipped by 7 bases and J by 4 bases; unmatched bases: 7. CDR1 is LNHDA and CDR2 is SQIVND in the germline V gene (reference sequence). This CDR3 comprises 15 residues. The CDR3 sequence: CASTAGGNYNSPLHF. The CDR3 DNA is TGTGCCAGTACCGCAGGGGGGAATTATAATTCACCCCTCCACTTT.

The chain joins TRBV5-1 to TRBJ1-2, with D possibly TRBD1 on 6 matching bases. Trimming left V 2 bases short and J 5 bases short, with 16 bases between. The CDR3 is made up of 15 amino acids. The germline gives CDR1 SGHRS, CDR2 YFSETQ. The CDR3 sequence: CASSLAQDRGYGYTF. CDR3 DNA: TGCGCCAGCAGCTTAGCGCAGGACAGAGGGTATGGCTACACCTTC.

V is TRBV21-1 and J is TRBJ2-3; no check of the table's D call, TRBD1, against the DNA was made. TRBV21-1 is recorded as a pseudogene. The CDR3 loop spans 16 amino acids. The CDR3 sequence is CASSKEQGALTDTQYF. Here the CDR3 DNA reads TGTGCCAGCAGCAAAGAACAGGGGGCGCTTACAGATACGCAGTATTTT.

V is TRBV29-1 and J is TRBJ1-1; D uncertain. CDR3 size: 12 residues. The V and J ends lost 6 bases and 4 bases respectively, with 12 bases between them. The V gene's germline CDR1 is SQVTM and CDR2 ANQGSEA. The CDR3 spells CSVATAGTEAFF. DNA of the CDR3: TGCAGCGTGGCCACAGCGGGCACTGAAGCTTTCTTT. The variable domain in full, completed from reference TRBV29-1 and TRBJ1-1, reads SAVISQKPSRDICQRGTSLTIQCQVDSQVTMMFWYRQQPGQSLTLIATANQGSEATYESGFVIDKFPISRPNLTFSTLTVSNMSPEDSSIYLCSVATAGTEAFFGQGTRLTVV.

J is TRBJ1-2 and V is TRBV4-1; D gene uncertain. Trimming left V 0 bases short and J 5 bases short, with 4 bases between. Germline loops: CDR1 MGHRA, CDR2 YSYEKL. The CDR3 extends over 12 amino acids. The chain's CDR3 is CASSQEAYGYTF. CDR3 DNA: TGCGCCAGCAGCCAAGAAGCATATGGCTACACCTTC.

The chain couples TRBV11-3 to TRBJ2-1; no clear D gene. The length of the CDR3 is 12 residues. Trimming took 1 base from V and 8 from J, leaving 6 bases between them. Germline V gives CDR1 SGHNT, CDR2 YENEEA. DNA of the CDR3: TGTGCCAGCAGCTTAGGAGTAGATGAGCAGTTCTTC. This codes for CASSLGVDEQFF.

This clone was seen only once. V gene TRBV5-8 combines with J gene TRBJ1-4; weak D call: TRBD1 (5 bases). The CDR3 loop spans 14 amino acids. Germline-derived CDR1 and CDR2 are SGHTS and YDEGEE. V shed 4 bases and J shed 8 bases, with 15 bases lying between them. The CDR3 sequence: CASSPRGGYEKLFF. CDR3 coding DNA: TGTGCCAGCAGCCCTCGGGGGGGTTACGAAAAACTGTTTTTT.

The DNA for the CDR3 is TGTGCCAGCAGTTTTGGGGCAAACACTGAAGCTTTCTTT. Amino acid sequence: CASSFGANTEAFF. This rearrangement joins TRBV27 to TRBJ1-1; D is possibly TRBD1 (5 bases). Germline loops: CDR1 MNHEY, CDR2 SMNVEV (reference sequence). This CDR3 region has 13 residues. Trimming stripped 3 bases from V and 2 bases from J, with 7 bases between.

This sequence joins TRBV4-3 and TRBJ2-5; tentative D call: TRBD2 (5 bases). The CDR3 is 14 amino acids. CDR1 is LGHNA, CDR2 YSLEER, per germline. V lost 1 base and J 7 bases, leaving 13 bases between the germline ends. The CDR3 region has the DNA TGCGCCAGCAGCCAAGGGACTTCCTGGCCGACCCAGTACTTC. Its translation: CASSQGTSWPTQYF.

The V gene is TRBV11-2, the J gene TRBJ1-2; 7 bases match TRBD1. After removal of 5 bases from V and 5 bases from J, the junction contained 8 bases not matched to a gene. The CDR3 runs to 14 residues. Per the germline V gene, CDR1 is SGHAT and CDR2 is FQNNGV. The CDR3 here is CASSPTGVEYGYTF. In DNA form, the CDR3 reads TGTGCCAGCAGCCCTACAGGGGTAGAATATGGCTACACCTTC.

The chain has TRBV5-1 and TRBJ2-5; D perhaps matches TRBD1 (7 bases). The V end lost 4 bases, the J end lost 5 bases, and 15 bases lay between the germline ends. CDR3 length: 14 amino acids. Looked up from germline, CDR1 is SGHRS and CDR2 is YFSETQ. CDR3 residues: CASSPEGAGETQYF. CDR3 nucleotide sequence: TGCGCCAGCAGCCCCGAGGGGGCGGGGGAGACCCAGTACTTC.

This clone has only a few counts. The V and J genes are TRBV3-1 (or the pseudogene TRBV3-2) and TRBJ1-6, with D perhaps TRBD1 (5 bases). This CDR3 contains 15 residues. From germline, CDR1 is LGHDT and CDR2 YNNKEL (reference sequence). Trimming cost V 2 bases and J 11 bases, with 16 bases left between them. The CDR3 DNA reads as TGTGCCAGCAGCCAACCCAGCATAGGGGCCCCACCCCTCCACTTT. As protein: CASSQPSIGAPPLHF.